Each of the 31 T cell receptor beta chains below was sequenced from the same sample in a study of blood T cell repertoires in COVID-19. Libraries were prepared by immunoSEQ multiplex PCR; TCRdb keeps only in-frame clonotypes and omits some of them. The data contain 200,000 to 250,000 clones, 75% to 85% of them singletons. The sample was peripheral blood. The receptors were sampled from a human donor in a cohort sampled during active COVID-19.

CDR3 loop: CASSLVRAGAYNEQFF. The CDR3 DNA reads as TGTGCCAGCAGCTTGGTTCGCGCGGGAGCCTACAATGAGCAGTTCTTC. The gene calls are TRBV5-6 and TRBJ2-1, with 7 bases fitting TRBD2. The CDR3 covers 16 residues. V lost 0 bases to trimming and J lost 2 bases; unmatched junction nucleotides: 5. Per the germline V gene, CDR1 is SGHDT and CDR2 is YYEEEE.

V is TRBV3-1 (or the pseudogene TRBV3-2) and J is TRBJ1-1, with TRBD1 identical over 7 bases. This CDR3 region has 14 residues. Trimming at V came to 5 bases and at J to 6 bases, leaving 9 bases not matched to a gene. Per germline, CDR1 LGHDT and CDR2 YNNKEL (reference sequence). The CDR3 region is CASSARTGRPEAFF. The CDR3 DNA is TGTGCCAGCAGCGCCAGGACAGGCCGCCCTGAAGCTTTCTTT.

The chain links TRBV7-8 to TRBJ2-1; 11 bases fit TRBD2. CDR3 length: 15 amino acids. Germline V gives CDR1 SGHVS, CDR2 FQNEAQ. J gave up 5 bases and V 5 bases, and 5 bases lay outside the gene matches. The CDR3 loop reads CASSRGTSGNNEQFF. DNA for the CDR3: TGTGCCAGCAGCCGAGGGACTAGCGGTAACAATGAGCAGTTCTTC.

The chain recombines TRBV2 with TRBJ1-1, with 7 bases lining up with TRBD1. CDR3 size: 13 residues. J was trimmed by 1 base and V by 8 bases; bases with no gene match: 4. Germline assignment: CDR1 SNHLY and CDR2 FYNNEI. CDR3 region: CASQGQSNTEAFF. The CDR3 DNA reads TGTGCCAGCCAGGGACAGTCGAACACTGAAGCTTTCTTT.

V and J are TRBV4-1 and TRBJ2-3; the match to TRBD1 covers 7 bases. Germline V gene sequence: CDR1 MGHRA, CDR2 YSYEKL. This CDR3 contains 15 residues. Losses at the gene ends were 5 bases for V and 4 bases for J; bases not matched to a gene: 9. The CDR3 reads CASSLTTGTPDTQYF. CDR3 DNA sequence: TGCGCCAGCAGCTTAACGACAGGGACCCCAGATACGCAGTATTTT.

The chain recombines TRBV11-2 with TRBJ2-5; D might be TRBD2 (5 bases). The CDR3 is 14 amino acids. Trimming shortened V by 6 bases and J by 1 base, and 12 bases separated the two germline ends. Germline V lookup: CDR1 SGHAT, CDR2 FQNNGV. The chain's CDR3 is CASSSRGFQETQYF. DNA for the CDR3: TGTGCCAGCAGTTCTCGAGGGTTCCAAGAGACCCAGTACTTC.

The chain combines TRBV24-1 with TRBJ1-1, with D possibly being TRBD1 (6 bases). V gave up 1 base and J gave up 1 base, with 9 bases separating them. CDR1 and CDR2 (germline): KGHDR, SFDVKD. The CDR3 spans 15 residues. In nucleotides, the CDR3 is TGTGCCACCAGTGATTTTAGGGGGGGGAACACTGAAGCTTTCTTT. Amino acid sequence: CATSDFRGGNTEAFF.

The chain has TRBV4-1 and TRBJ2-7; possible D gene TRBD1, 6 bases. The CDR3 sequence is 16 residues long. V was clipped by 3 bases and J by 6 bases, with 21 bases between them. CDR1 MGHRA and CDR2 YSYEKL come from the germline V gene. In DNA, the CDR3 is TGCGCCAGCAGCCATCTTCTGCGCAGGGGCTTCGTCGAGCAGTACTTC. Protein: CASSHLLRRGFVEQYF.

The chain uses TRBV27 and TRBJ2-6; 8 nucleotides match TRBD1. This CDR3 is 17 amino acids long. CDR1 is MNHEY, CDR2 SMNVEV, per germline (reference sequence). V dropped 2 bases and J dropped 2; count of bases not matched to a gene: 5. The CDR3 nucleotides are TGTGCCAGCAGTTTACGGCAGGGGGCAACTGGGGCCAACGTCCTGACTTTC. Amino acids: CASSLRQGATGANVLTF.

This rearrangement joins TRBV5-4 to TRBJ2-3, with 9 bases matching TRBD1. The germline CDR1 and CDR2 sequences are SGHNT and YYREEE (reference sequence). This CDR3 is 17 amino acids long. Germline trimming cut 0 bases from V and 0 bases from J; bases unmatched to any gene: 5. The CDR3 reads CASSLGRDRASTDTQYF. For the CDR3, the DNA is TGTGCCAGCAGCTTGGGTAGGGACAGGGCGAGCACAGATACGCAGTATTTT.

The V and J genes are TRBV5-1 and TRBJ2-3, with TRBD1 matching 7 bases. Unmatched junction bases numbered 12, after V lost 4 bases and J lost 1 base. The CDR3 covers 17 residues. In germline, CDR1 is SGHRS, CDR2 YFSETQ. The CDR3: CASSPKTGLLGTDTQYF. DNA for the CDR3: TGCGCCAGCAGCCCAAAGACAGGGCTACTGGGCACAGATACGCAGTATTTT.

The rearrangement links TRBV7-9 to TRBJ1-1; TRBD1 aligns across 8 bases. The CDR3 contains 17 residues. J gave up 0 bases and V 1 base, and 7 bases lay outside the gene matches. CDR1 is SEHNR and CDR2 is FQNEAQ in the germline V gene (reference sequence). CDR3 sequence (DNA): TGTGCCAGCAGCTTAGGTCGGACAGGGTTAATGAACACTGAAGCTTTCTTT. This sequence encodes CASSLGRTGLMNTEAFF.

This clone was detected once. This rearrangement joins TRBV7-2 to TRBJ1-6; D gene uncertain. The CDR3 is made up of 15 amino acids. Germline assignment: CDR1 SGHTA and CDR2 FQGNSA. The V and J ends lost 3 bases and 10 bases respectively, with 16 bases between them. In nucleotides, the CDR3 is TGTGCCAGCAGCTTGATGCCAGGTGCAATATCACCCCTCCACTTT. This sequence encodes CASSLMPGAISPLHF.

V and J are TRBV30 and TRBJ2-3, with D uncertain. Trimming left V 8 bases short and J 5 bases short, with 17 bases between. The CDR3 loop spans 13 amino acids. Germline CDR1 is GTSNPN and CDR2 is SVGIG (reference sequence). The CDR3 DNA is TGTGCCCAAAGACTCGGCGTAGGAGATACGCAGTATTTT. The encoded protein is CAQRLGVGDTQYF.

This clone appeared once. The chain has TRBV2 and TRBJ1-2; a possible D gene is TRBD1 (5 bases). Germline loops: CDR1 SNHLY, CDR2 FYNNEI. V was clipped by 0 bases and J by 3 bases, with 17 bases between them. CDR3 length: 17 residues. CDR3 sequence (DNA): TGTGCCAGCAGTGAAGCGAACCCCAAGGGCAGGGACTATGGCTACACCTTC. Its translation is CASSEANPKGRDYGYTF.

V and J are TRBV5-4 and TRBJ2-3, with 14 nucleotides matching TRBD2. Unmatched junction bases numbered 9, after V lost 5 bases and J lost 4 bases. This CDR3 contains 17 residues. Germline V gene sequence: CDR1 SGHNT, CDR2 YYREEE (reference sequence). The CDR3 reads CASSFSGTSGGSDTQYF. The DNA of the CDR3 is TGTGCCAGCAGTTTCTCCGGGACTAGCGGGGGCTCAGATACGCAGTATTTT.

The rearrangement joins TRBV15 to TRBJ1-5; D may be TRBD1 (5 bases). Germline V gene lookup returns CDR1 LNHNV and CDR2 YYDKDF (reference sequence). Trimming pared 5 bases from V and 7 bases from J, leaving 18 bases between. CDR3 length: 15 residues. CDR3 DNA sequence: TGTGCCACCAGCCCGATAGAGGCAGGGTTACAGCCCCAGCATTTT. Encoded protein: CATSPIEAGLQPQHF.

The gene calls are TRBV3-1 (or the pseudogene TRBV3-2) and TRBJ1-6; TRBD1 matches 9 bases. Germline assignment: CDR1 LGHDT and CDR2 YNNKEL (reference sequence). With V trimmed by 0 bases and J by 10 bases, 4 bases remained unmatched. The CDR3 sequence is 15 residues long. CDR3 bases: TGTGCCAGCAGCCAAGATGGACAGGGGCAGTCACCCCTCCACTTT. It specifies CASSQDGQGQSPLHF.

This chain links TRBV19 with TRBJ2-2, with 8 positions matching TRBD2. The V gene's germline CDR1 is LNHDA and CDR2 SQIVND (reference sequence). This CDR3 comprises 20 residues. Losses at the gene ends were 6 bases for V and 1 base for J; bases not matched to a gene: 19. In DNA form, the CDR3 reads TGTGCCAGTAGCTCGCCGTCCGGGACTAGGGCCTTAAGGAACACCGGGGAGCTGTTTTTT. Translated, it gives CASSSPSGTRALRNTGELFF.

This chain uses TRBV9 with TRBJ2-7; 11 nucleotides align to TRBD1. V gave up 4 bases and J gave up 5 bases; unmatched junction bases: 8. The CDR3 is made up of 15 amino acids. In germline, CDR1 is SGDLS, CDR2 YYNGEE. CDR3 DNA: TGTGCCAGCAGCTTCCGGGACAGGGGGAGCCACGAGCAGTACTTC. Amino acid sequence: CASSFRDRGSHEQYF.

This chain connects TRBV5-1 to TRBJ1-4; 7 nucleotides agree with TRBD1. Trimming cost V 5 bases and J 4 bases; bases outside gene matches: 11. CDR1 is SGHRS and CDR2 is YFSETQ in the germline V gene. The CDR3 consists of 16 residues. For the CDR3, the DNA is TGCGCCAGCAGGGCGGGAACAGGGGCCGTTAATGAAAAACTGTTTTTT. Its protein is CASRAGTGAVNEKLFF.

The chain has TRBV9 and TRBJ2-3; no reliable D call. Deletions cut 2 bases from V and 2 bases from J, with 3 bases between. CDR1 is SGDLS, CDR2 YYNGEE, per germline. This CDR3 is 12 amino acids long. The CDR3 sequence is CASSVNTDTQYF. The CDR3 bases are TGTGCCAGCAGCGTTAACACAGATACGCAGTATTTT.

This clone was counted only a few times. DNA of the CDR3: TGCAGTGCTAGTAGGCGGGGAAGGACCGGGGAGCTGTTTTTT. Translation gives CSASRRGRTGELFF. The J gene is TRBJ2-2, the V gene TRBV20-1; possible D gene TRBD2, 6 bases. The CDR3 covers 14 residues. Germline-derived CDR1 and CDR2 are DFQATT and SNEGSKA (reference sequence). With 3 bases removed from V and 5 bases from J, the gap between germline ends came to 13 bases.

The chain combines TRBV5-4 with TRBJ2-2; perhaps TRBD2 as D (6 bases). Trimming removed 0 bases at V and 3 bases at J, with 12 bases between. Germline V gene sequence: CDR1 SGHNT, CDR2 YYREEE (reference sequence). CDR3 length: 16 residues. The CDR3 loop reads CASSLDTGVDTGELFF. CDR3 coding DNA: TGTGCCAGCAGCTTGGATACGGGGGTCGACACCGGGGAGCTGTTTTTT. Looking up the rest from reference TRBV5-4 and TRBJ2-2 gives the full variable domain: ETGVTQSPTHLIKTRGQQVTLRCSSQSGHNTVSWYQQALGQGPQFIFQYYREEENGRGNFPPRFSGLQFPNYSSELNVNALELDDSALYLCASSLDTGVDTGELFFGEGSRLTVL.

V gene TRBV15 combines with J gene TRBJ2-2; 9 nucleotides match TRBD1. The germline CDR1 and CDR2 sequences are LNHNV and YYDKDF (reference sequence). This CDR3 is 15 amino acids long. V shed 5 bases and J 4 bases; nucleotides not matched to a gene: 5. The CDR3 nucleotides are TGTGCCACCAGCCGGGACAGGGAATTCACCGGGGAGCTGTTTTTT. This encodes CATSRDREFTGELFF.

The CDR3 region has the DNA TGTGCCACTGGGTGGGGGACAAGAACCCAAGAGACCCAGTACTTC. Translating it yields CATGWGTRTQETQYF. V and J are TRBV19 and TRBJ2-5, with TRBD1 as a possible D gene (6 bases). V lost 10 bases to trimming and J lost 1 base, with 19 bases between them. In germline, CDR1 is LNHDA, CDR2 SQIVND (reference sequence). The CDR3 has 15 amino acids.

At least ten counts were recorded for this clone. The CDR3 DNA is TGTGCCAGCAGCCCCGGACTGGGGATTGAAGCTTTCTTT. Its protein product is CASSPGLGIEAFF. V gene TRBV12-3 or TRBV12-4 combines with J gene TRBJ1-1; no clear D. The CDR3 has 13 residues. V lost 6 bases, J lost 7 bases, and 15 bases lay in between.

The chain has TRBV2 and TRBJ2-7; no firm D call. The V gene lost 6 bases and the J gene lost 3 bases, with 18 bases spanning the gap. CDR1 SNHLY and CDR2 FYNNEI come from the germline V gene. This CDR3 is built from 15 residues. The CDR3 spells CASRAQTLRRYEQYF. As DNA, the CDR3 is TGTGCCAGCAGAGCACAGACCCTTCGACGCTACGAGCAGTACTTC.

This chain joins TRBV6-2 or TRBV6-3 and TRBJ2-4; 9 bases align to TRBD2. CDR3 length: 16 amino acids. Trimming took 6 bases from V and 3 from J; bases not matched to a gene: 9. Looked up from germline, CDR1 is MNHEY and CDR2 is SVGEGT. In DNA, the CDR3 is TGTGCCAGCAGACCTAGCGGGACCATGGACAAAAACATTCAGTACTTC. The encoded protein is CASRPSGTMDKNIQYF.

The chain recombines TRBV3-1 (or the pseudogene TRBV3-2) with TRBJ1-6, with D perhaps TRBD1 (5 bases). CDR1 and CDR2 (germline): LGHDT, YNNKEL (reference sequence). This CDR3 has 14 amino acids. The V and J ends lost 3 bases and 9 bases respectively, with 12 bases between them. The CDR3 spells CASSHGTLSSPLHF. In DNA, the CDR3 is TGTGCCAGCAGCCACGGGACTTTGAGTTCACCCCTCCACTTT.

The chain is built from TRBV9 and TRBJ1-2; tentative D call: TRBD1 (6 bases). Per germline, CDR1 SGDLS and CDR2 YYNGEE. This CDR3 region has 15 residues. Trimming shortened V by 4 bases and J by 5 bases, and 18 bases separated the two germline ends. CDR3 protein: CASSSPGQVLYGYTF. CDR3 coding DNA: TGTGCCAGCAGCTCTCCGGGACAAGTACTTTATGGCTACACCTTC.